The text below deals with one TCR beta chain. CDR1 and CDR2 from the germline V gene are SGHTA and FQGTGA. Trimming took 5 bases from V and 4 from J; bases not matched to a gene: 7. The CDR3 extends over 16 amino acids. This specimen comes from a study of blood T cells in healthy people across ages. Together with a sample-barcoded 5' primer, a J-beta primer mix was included in a second PCR lasting about 7 to 12 cycles. Every single cDNA molecule received a tag from a template-switch adaptor with 12 random nucleotides. A single record per CDR3 protein comes from TCRdb applying MiXCR to the 5' RACE reads. This table holds 1.5 million to 2 million distinct CDR3 sequences, roughly 30% found once.

This chain connects TRBV7-3 to TRBJ2-2; 10 bases are shared with TRBD2. What was sequenced was blood. This TCR was sampled from a young woman in good health. Here the CDR3 DNA reads TGTGCCAGCAGCGATATAGCGGGGGGAAGCACCGGGGAGCTGTTTTTT. Its translation is CASSDIAGGSTGELFF. The full variable domain, completed using reference TRBV7-3 and TRBJ2-2, is GAGVSQTPSNKVTEKGKYVELRCDPISGHTALYWYRQSLGQGPEFLIYFQGTGAADDSGLPNDRFFAVRPEGSVSTLKIQRTERGDSAVYLCASSDIAGGSTGELFFGEGSRLTVL.